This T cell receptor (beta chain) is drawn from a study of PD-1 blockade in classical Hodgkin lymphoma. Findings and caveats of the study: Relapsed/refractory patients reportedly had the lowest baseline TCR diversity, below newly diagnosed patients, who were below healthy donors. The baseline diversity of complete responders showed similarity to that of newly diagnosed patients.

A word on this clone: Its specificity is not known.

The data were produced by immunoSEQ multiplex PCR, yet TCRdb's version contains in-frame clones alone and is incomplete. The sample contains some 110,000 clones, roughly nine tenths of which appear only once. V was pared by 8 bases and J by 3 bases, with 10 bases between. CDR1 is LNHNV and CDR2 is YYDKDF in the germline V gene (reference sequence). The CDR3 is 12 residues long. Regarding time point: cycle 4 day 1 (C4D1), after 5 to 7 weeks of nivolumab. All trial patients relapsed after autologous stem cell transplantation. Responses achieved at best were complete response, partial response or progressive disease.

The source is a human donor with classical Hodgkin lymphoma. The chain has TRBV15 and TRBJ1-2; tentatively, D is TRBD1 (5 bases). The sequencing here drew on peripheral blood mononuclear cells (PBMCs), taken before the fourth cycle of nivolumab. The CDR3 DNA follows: TGTGCCACCCGGGGGTTGGACTATGGCTACACCTTC. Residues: CATRGLDYGYTF. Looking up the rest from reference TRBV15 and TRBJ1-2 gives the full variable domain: DAMVIQNPRYQVTQFGKPVTLSCSQTLNHNVMYWYQQKSSQAPKLLFHYYDKDFNNEADTPDNFQSRRPNTSFCFLDIRSPGLGDTAMYLCATRGLDYGYTFGSGTRLTVV.